These 8 T cell receptor beta chains originate from one sample sequenced in a study of T cell responses to AZD1222 COVID-19 vaccine. Sequencing was performed with immunoSEQ multiplex PCR; in TCRdb, only in-frame clones are kept and a portion is missing. The table records approximately 150,000 clones, 87% of them present only once. The sample consisted of peripheral blood, taken on day 0 of AZD1222 vaccination. All receptors derive from an adult in good health.

This sequence joins TRBV19 and TRBJ1-6; TRBD1 aligns across 8 bases. CDR3 length equals 15 residues. With V trimmed by 6 bases and J by 0 bases, 1 base remained unmatched. CDR1 and CDR2 (germline): LNHDA, SQIVND (reference sequence). CDR3 amino acids: CASRDRASYNSPLHF. The CDR3 region has the DNA TGTGCCAGTAGGGACAGGGCCTCCTATAATTCACCCCTCCACTTT.

This clone was seen once. J is TRBJ2-3 and V is TRBV29-1; D is unclear. CDR3 length: 13 residues. Germline values: CDR1 SQVTM, CDR2 ANQGSEA. The CDR3 DNA reads TGCAGTACCTCGGGCGACAGCACAGATACGCAGTATTTT. This gives the protein CSTSGDSTDTQYF.

The gene calls are TRBV5-1 and TRBJ2-7; TRBD2 is a possible D gene (5 bases). Per the germline V gene, CDR1 is SGHRS and CDR2 is YFSETQ. V shed 1 base and J shed 6 bases, with 14 bases lying between them. The CDR3 covers 14 residues. This CDR3 is CASSLRGRPAEQYF. DNA for the CDR3: TGCGCCAGCAGCTTGCGGGGAAGGCCAGCCGAGCAGTACTTC.

The chain links TRBV2 to TRBJ1-5; 9 nucleotides agree with TRBD1. The CDR3 spans 15 residues. Germline CDR1 reads SNHLY; CDR2 reads FYNNEI. Losses at the gene ends were 8 bases for V and 4 bases for J; bases not matched to a gene: 9. The CDR3 nucleotides read TGTGCCAGCGCCGGACAGGGGCTCAGTAATCAGCCCCAGCATTTT. Amino acids: CASAGQGLSNQPQHF.

This rearrangement joins TRBV6-6 to TRBJ1-6; D is ambiguous. Germline CDR1 and CDR2: MNHNY and SVGAGI (reference sequence). With 0 bases removed from V and 5 bases from J, the gap between germline ends came to 11 bases. The CDR3 has 16 residues. The DNA of the CDR3 is TGTGCCAGCAGTTACTCGAATACAGCGGATAATTCACCCCTCCACTTT. Translating gives CASSYSNTADNSPLHF.

CDR3 loop: CASSLKGSGLRDTGELFF. DNA of the CDR3: TGTGCCAGCAGCCTGAAGGGCTCGGGACTACGCGACACCGGGGAGCTGTTTTTT. The V and J genes are TRBV11-2 and TRBJ2-2; 7 bases match TRBD2. Losses at the gene ends were 5 bases for V and 3 bases for J; bases not matched to a gene: 15. The CDR3 is 18 amino acids. The germline V gene has CDR1 SGHAT and CDR2 FQNNGV.

The gene calls are TRBV19 and TRBJ2-3; D remains unclear. The CDR3 is 13 residues long. Trimming took off 1 base at V and 5 bases at J, with 7 bases between the two ends. Germline CDR1 and CDR2: LNHDA and SQIVND (reference sequence). The CDR3 DNA sequence: TGTGCCAGTAGTATAGGGGTTGTAGATACGCAGTATTTT. This encodes CASSIGVVDTQYF.

This rearrangement joins TRBV28 to TRBJ2-5, with unresolved D. In germline, CDR1 is MDHEN, CDR2 SYDVKM. This CDR3 is built from 11 residues. V was cut by 6 bases and J by 4 bases, with 6 bases left in between. The CDR3 bases are TGTGCCAGCAGCCTCATAGAGACCCAGTACTTC. This codes for CASSLIETQYF.